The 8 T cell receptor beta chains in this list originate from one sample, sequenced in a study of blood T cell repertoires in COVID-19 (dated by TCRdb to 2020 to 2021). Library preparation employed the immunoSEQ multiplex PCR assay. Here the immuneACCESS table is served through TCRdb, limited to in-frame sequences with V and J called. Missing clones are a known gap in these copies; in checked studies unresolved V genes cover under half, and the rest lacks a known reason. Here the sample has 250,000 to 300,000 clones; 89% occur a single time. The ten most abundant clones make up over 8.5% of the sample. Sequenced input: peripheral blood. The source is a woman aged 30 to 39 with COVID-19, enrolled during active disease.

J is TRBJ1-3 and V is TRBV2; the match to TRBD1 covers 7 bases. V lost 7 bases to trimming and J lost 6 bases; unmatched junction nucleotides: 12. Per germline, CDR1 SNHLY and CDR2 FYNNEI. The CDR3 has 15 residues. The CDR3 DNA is TGTGCCAGCAACCCCGGGACAGCCAAGCAAAACACCATATATTTT. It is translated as CASNPGTAKQNTIYF.

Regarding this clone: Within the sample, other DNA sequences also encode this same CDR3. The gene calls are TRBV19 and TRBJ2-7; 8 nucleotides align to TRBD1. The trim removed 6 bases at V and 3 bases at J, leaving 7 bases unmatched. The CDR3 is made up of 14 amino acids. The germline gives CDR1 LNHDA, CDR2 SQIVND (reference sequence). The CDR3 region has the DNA TGTGCCAGTAGCTCCGGGACAGGTGGCTACGAGCAGTACTTC. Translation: CASSSGTGGYEQYF.

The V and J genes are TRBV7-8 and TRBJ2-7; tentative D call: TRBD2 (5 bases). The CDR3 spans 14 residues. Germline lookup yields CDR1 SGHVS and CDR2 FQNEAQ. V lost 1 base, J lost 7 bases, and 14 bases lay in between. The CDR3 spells CASSLGAGRGEQYF. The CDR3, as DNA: TGTGCCAGCAGCTTAGGGGCAGGTCGAGGGGAGCAGTACTTC. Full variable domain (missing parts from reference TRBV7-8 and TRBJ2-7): GAGVSQSPRYKVAKRGQDVALRCDPISGHVSLFWYQQALGQGPEFLTYFQNEAQLDKSGLPSDRFFAERPEGSVSTLKIQRTQQEDSAVYLCASSLGAGRGEQYFGPGTRLTVT.

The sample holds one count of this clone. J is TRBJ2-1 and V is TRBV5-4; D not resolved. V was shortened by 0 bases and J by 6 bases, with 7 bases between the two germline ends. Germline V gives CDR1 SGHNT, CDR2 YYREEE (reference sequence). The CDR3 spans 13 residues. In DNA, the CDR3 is TGTGCCAGCAGCTTGGACCCGGGCAATGAGCAGTTCTTC. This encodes CASSLDPGNEQFF.

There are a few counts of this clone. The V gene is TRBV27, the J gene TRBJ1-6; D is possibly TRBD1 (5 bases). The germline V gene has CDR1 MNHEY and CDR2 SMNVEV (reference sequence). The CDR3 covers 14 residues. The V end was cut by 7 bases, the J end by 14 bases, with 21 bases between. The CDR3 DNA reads TGTGCCAGCATCGCCGGGCCAGGGCATGGGTCCCTCCACTTT. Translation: CASIAGPGHGSLHF.

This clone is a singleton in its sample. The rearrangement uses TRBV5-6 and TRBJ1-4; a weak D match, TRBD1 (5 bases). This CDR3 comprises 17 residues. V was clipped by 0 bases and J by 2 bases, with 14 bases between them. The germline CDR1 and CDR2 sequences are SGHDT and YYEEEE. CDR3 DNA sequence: TGTGCCAGCAGCTTGGAGGCCCACAGGTATACTAATGAAAAACTGTTTTTT. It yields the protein CASSLEAHRYTNEKLFF.

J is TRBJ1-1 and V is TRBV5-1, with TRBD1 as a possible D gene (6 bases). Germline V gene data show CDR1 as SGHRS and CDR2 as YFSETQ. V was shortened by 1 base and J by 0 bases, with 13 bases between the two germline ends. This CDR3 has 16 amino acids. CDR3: CASSLSGANMNTEAFF. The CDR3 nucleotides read TGCGCCAGCAGCTTGTCAGGGGCGAACATGAACACTGAAGCTTTCTTT. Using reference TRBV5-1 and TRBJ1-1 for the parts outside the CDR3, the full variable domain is KAGVTQTPRYLIKTRGQQVTLSCSPISGHRSVSWYQQTPGQGLQFLFEYFSETQRNKGNFPGRFSGRQFSNSRSEMNVSTLELGDSALYLCASSLSGANMNTEAFFGQGTRLTVV.

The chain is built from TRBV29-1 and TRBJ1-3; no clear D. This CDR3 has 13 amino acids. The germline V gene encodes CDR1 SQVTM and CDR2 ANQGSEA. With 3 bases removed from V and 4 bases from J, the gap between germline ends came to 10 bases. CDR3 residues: CSVDPGEGNTIYF. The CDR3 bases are TGCAGCGTTGATCCCGGGGAAGGAAACACCATATATTTT.